This T cell receptor (beta chain) was captured by sequencing in a study of cytomegalovirus exposure and HLA in healthy donors. Study outcomes and limitations: According to reports, the classifier identified cytomegalovirus status with high specificity and sensitivity. Beyond CMV serostatus, there was no information to go on about immune exposure. Confirmation was obtained in vitro that a few CMV-associated chains are specific for CMV antigens.

13 Jbeta primers and 60 Vbeta primers were used for the PCR. Methods used by the authors: As a later analysis found, there were roughly 80 million unique TCR beta chains, of which some 10 million were shared. Generated by immunoSEQ multiplex PCR, the TCRdb table keeps only in-frame clones and is missing some. Clonal size and the V and J genes are those of that table, whereas D and trimming came from the DNA. The table lists roughly 160,000 clones, around 80% of them singletons, with about 9.5% in the top ten. V lost 1 base, J lost 4 bases, and 6 bases stayed unmatched. CDR3 length: 16 residues. Germline CDR1 is MNHEY and CDR2 is SMNVEV (reference sequence). This clone was counted once. Its target is not known.

Sample: PBMCs. The receptor was derived from a man aged 18 to 35 in good health and CMV-seropositive. V gene TRBV27 combines with J gene TRBJ2-1; 8 nucleotides agree with TRBD2. CDR3 bases: TGTGCCAGCAGTTTATTAGCTAGCGGGCCTTACAATGAGCAGTTCTTC. It codes for CASSLLASGPYNEQFF.